Given below is one T cell receptor (beta chain) in context. V lost 4 bases, J lost 4 bases, and 9 bases lay in between. CDR3 size: 13 residues. The method was immunoSEQ multiplex PCR; TCRdb's version includes in-frame clones alone and lacks a portion of them. The sample records under 450,000 clones, around 89% being singletons. The data are from a study of blood T cell repertoires in COVID-19. V usage is TRBV12-3 or TRBV12-4 and J usage is TRBJ2-3, with a possible D match to TRBD2 (5 bases). Sequenced sample: peripheral blood. The clonotype comes from a woman aged 45-59 years with COVID-19, enrolled during active disease. The CDR3 coding sequence is TGTGCCAGCAGTTATTGGGAGTCAGATACGCAGTATTTT. Translation: CASSYWESDTQYF.